This is a list of T cell receptor beta chains from one sample in a study of shared clonotypes between healthy human individuals. This table comes from immunoSEQ multiplex PCR, and its TCRdb copy is limited to in-frame clones, with some not included. The profile shows some 2 million clones, around 96% of them singletons. Input material: naive CD8+ T cells sorted from blood. These receptors came from a man in his late teens or twenties in good health. The CDR3 runs from the conserved cysteine through the conserved F or W. Each record gives: clone size, J gene, D gene, V gene, CDR3 DNA, CDR3 protein. A D gene is named only where the DNA matches it firmly. Clone sizes are given selectively: once, few, many, or a class where the clone is expanded.

NA,TRBJ1-1,NA,TRBV30,TGTGCCTGGAGTGTAGCCGCCGGCAGGAACACTGAAGCTTTCTTT,CAWSVAAGRNTEAFF
NA,TRBJ1-3,NA,TRBV5-6,TGTGCCAGCAGCTCGCCAGGCGACCCAGAAGGAAACACCATATATTTT,CASSSPGDPEGNTIYF
NA,TRBJ2-3,NA,TRBV6-5,TGTGCCAGCAGTTACGAGGGGGCAGATACGCAGTATTTT,CASSYEGADTQYF
NA,TRBJ2-7,NA,TRBV15,TGTGCCACCAGCAGAGATAGGAGCACCGAGCAGTACTTC,CATSRDRSTEQYF
NA,TRBJ2-7,NA,TRBV6-5,TGTGCCAGCACCGAGGGAACAGGCTTCTACGAGCAGTACTTC,CASTEGTGFYEQYF
NA,TRBJ2-7,NA,TRBV9,TGTGCCAGCAGCCCCAAAGGAGGGCCTTCCTACGAGCAGTACTTC,CASSPKGGPSYEQYF
NA,TRBJ2-7,NA,TRBV5-1,TGCGCCAGCAGCTTCCAGGGTAGCGACGAGCAGTACTTC,CASSFQGSDEQYF
once,TRBJ2-1,NA,TRBV28,TGTGCCAGCAGTTTACTGGACATCAACTACAATGAGCAGTTCTTC,CASSLLDINYNEQFF
NA,TRBJ2-4,NA,TRBV30,TGTGCCTGGAGTCCCAGCGCCATCCCTGCGAACATTCAGTACTTC,CAWSPSAIPANIQYF
NA,TRBJ2-1,NA,TRBV25-1,TGTGCCAGCAGTGAGCCGAACTACAATGAGCAGTTCTTC,CASSEPNYNEQFF
NA,TRBJ1-5,NA,TRBV21-1,TGTGCCAGCAGCAAAAGAGAGAAATTTCGAGGTCAGCCCCAGCATTTT,CASSKREKFRGQPQHF
NA,TRBJ2-5,NA,TRBV5-1,TGCGCCAGCAGCTCAGAGGGTATTAGAGAGACCCAGTACTTC,CASSSEGIRETQYF
NA,TRBJ1-6,TRBD1,TRBV5-6,TGTGCCAGCAGCCAGGGACAGGGTGATTCACCCCTCCACTTT,CASSQGQGDSPLHF
NA,TRBJ1-2,NA,TRBV7-8,TGTGCCAGCAGCTTAGTGTTAATGGAGAGACAGGAGAACTATGGCTACACCTTC,CASSLVLMERQENYGYTF
NA,TRBJ2-7,TRBD1,TRBV25-1,TGTGCCAGCAGTGAATTGGGACAGGTCAACGAGCAGTACTTC,CASSELGQVNEQYF
NA,TRBJ2-7,NA,TRBV6-6,TGTGCCAGCAGTTACAGGCAGGCCTACGAGCAGTACTTC,CASSYRQAYEQYF
NA,TRBJ2-7,NA,TRBV6-5,TGTGCCAGCAGACATTACAGGGCAGACTACGAGCAGTACTTC,CASRHYRADYEQYF